The 2 T cell receptor beta chains below come from one sample, sequenced in a study of breast tumors, draining lymph nodes, adjacent tissues listed by TCRdb under 2016. Receptors were amplified or captured by multiplex PCR. Sequencer: Illumina HiSeq 2000. TCRdb reprocessed the public reads (quality trimming at Q25 with fastp, clone calling with MiXCR) and kept in-frame beta chains. Each entry merges the rows of one CDR3 protein and shows their most common DNA and genes. A total of under 350,000 distinct CDR3 sequences appear in this sample, more than 30% of them only once. Of the sample, more than 0.85% is held by the ten largest clones. The lymph node samples were taken from the axillary draining lymph nodes of breast cancer patients. Sequenced sample: axillary lymph node tissue. The receptors were sampled from a female donor with breast cancer. Some clones in this sample may be carry-over from other donors' samples.

This clonotype was detected many times. The V and J genes are TRBV12-3 or TRBV12-4 and TRBJ1-2; D is possibly TRBD1 (6 bases). V dropped 4 bases and J dropped 4 bases, with 13 bases sitting between them. The CDR3 has 14 residues. DNA for the CDR3: TGTGCCAGCAGTTCTCGACAGGCGCTCTATGGCTACACCTTC. Protein sequence: CASSSRQALYGYTF.

The genes are TRBV20-1 and TRBJ1-1; 8 bases are shared with TRBD1. The V gene end was trimmed by 2 bases and the J gene end by 4 bases; junction bases not matched to a gene: 27. Germline CDR1 and CDR2: DFQATT and SNEGSKA (reference sequence). The CDR3 covers 21 residues. The chain's CDR3 is CSARFPLPPGQGIIGGTEAFF. In nucleotides, the CDR3 is TGCAGTGCTAGATTCCCCCTCCCCCCTGGACAGGGTATAATCGGAGGCACTGAAGCTTTCTTT.